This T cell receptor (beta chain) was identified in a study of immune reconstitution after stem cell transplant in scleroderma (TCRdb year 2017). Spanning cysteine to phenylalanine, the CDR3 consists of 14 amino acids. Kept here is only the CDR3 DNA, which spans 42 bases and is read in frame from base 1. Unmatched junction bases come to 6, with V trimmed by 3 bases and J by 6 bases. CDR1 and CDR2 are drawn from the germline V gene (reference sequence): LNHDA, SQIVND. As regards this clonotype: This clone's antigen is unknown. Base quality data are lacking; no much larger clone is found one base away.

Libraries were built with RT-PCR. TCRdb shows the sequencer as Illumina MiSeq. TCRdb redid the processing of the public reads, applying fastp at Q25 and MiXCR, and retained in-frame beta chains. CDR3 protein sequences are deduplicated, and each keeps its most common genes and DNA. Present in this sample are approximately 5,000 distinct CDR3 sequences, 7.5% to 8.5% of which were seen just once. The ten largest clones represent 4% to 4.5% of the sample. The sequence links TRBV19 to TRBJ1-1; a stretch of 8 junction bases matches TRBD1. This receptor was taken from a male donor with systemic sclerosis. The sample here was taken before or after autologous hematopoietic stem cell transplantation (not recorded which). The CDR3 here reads CASSIGTGGAEAFF. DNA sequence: TGTGCCAGTAGTATCGGGACAGGTGGGGCTGAAGCTTTCTTT.